Below, one TCR beta chain is given with its context. These data originate in a study of T cell responses to AZD1222 COVID-19 vaccine. Clones were read by immunoSEQ multiplex PCR, and TCRdb kept only the in-frame ones, dropping some. Of 95,000 to 150,000 clones in the sample, roughly 89% were seen once. The CDR3 runs 15 residues. The germline CDR1 and CDR2 sequences are SNHLY and FYNNEI. J gave up 7 bases and V 7 bases, and 12 bases lay outside the gene matches. V usage is TRBV2 and J usage is TRBJ2-2; 7 bases fit TRBD1. Specimen: peripheral blood, collected on day 0 of AZD1222 vaccination. The receptor was isolated from an adult in good health. CDR3 residues: CASKRERGQGGELFF. The CDR3 nucleotides are TGTGCCAGCAAAAGGGAAAGGGGGCAGGGCGGGGAGCTGTTTTTT.